These 21 T cell receptor beta chains came from one sample sequenced in a study of blood T cell repertoires in COVID-19. Assay used: immunoSEQ multiplex PCR; TCRdb lists only in-frame clones, some missing. The table has about 360,000 clones, around 80% seen once. What was sequenced was peripheral blood. The source is a man aged 25-45 years with active or convalescent COVID-19.

Only one count was recorded for this clone. V and J are TRBV6-2 or TRBV6-3 and TRBJ2-1; the match to TRBD2 covers 10 bases. V lost 5 bases and J lost 6; bases outside the gene matches: 13. The germline V gene encodes CDR1 MNHEY and CDR2 SVGEGT. This CDR3 contains 17 residues. CDR3 sequence reads: CASSPRGVAGGFNEQFF. CDR3 sequence (DNA): TGTGCCAGCAGTCCGCGTGGGGTAGCGGGAGGATTCAATGAGCAGTTCTTC.

In its sample, this clone was seen once. The V and J genes are TRBV5-1 and TRBJ2-2; no definite D call. Germline lookup yields CDR1 SGHRS and CDR2 YFSETQ. V was trimmed by 0 bases and J by 7 bases, leaving 13 bases between them. The CDR3 is 15 residues long. This CDR3 reads CASSLASTHLGELFF. In nucleotides, the CDR3 is TGCGCCAGCAGCTTGGCCTCGACTCATCTCGGGGAGCTGTTTTTT.

This rearrangement joins TRBV3-1 (or the pseudogene TRBV3-2) to TRBJ2-1; D is perhaps TRBD2 (6 bases). The germline gives CDR1 LGHDT, CDR2 YNNKEL (reference sequence). The CDR3 is made up of 14 amino acids. Trimming took off 2 bases at V and 7 bases at J, with 12 bases between the two ends. CDR3 residues: CASSQRASVNEQFF. The CDR3 DNA reads TGTGCCAGCAGCCAAAGGGCTAGCGTTAATGAGCAGTTCTTC.

The genes are TRBV7-8 and TRBJ1-4, with D unclear. Germline-derived CDR1 and CDR2 are SGHVS and FQNEAQ. V lost 5 bases, J lost 3 bases, and 7 bases lay in between. The CDR3 length is 13 residues. The CDR3 spells CASSRSANEKLFF. As DNA, the CDR3 is TGTGCCAGCAGCCGCTCAGCTAATGAAAAACTGTTTTTT.

The chain recombines TRBV29-1 with TRBJ1-2; 9 positions agree with TRBD1. The length of the CDR3 is 14 residues. The V segment lost 2 bases and the J segment 2 bases; nucleotides outside the gene matches: 3. Germline V gene data show CDR1 as SQVTM and CDR2 as ANQGSEA. The CDR3, as DNA: TGCAGCGTTGAATGGGACAGGGACAACTATGGCTACACCTTC. It codes for CSVEWDRDNYGYTF.

V usage is TRBV6-2 or TRBV6-3 and J usage is TRBJ2-1; 8 bases map to TRBD2. The V segment lost 1 base and the J segment 6 bases; nucleotides outside the gene matches: 2. CDR1 and CDR2 from the germline V gene are MNHEY and SVGEGT. This CDR3 comprises 14 residues. In DNA, the CDR3 is TGTGCCAGCAGTTACTTTACTAGCGGCAATGAGCAGTTCTTC. It codes for CASSYFTSGNEQFF.

The chain is built from TRBV7-8 and TRBJ2-1; maybe TRBD2 (5 bases). CDR3 length: 20 residues. The V end was cut by 6 bases, the J end by 0 bases, with 27 bases between. Germline V gene lookup returns CDR1 SGHVS and CDR2 FQNEAQ. The CDR3 DNA reads TGTGCCAGCAGGATTAAGGACGCTGAGGGCTCTCCCAGCTCCTACAATGAGCAGTTCTTC. Its translation: CASRIKDAEGSPSSYNEQFF.

This chain links TRBV6-5 with TRBJ1-1; D ambiguous. CDR3 length: 16 residues. V lost 2 bases and J lost 3, with 16 bases in between. Germline V gene data show CDR1 as MNHEY and CDR2 as SVGAGI. CDR3 protein: CASSYPTPHGDTEAFF. The CDR3 DNA is TGTGCCAGCAGTTACCCTACACCCCACGGGGACACTGAAGCTTTCTTT.

The genes are TRBV9 and TRBJ2-3; 8 positions agree with TRBD2. The CDR3 spans 14 residues. CDR1 is SGDLS, CDR2 YYNGEE, per germline. After removal of 3 bases from V and 11 bases from J, the junction contained 11 bases not matched to a gene. CDR3 region: CASSGQRVAGGQYF. CDR3 DNA sequence: TGTGCCAGCAGCGGGCAGAGGGTCGCGGGGGGGCAGTATTTT.

The rearrangement uses TRBV4-3 and TRBJ2-1; 12 bases agree with TRBD2. V lost 3 bases and J lost 9; bases outside the gene matches: 3. Germline assignment: CDR1 LGHNA and CDR2 YSLEER. The CDR3 has 14 residues. The CDR3 coding sequence is TGCGCCAGCAGCCATAGACTAGCGGGAGCTGAGCAGTTCTTC. It codes for CASSHRLAGAEQFF.

The gene calls are TRBV14 and TRBJ2-3; 7 bases match TRBD1. The V segment lost 1 base and the J segment 5 bases; nucleotides outside the gene matches: 9. The CDR3 length is 16 residues. Germline values: CDR1 SGHDN, CDR2 FVKESK. The CDR3 loop is CASSQGGGYGGDTQYF. The CDR3 DNA sequence: TGTGCCAGCAGCCAAGGAGGGGGCTACGGTGGAGATACGCAGTATTTT.

The CDR3 here is CSVVDPGVTEAFF. In nucleotides, the CDR3 is TGCAGCGTTGTTGATCCAGGCGTCACTGAAGCTTTCTTT. This chain connects TRBV29-1 to TRBJ1-1, with D uncertain. Trimming pared 4 bases from V and 4 bases from J, leaving 13 bases between. In germline, CDR1 is SQVTM, CDR2 ANQGSEA. This CDR3 spans 13 amino acids.

The chain links TRBV11-2 to TRBJ1-1; tentative D call: TRBD1 (5 bases). The germline CDR1 and CDR2 sequences are SGHAT and FQNNGV. V shed 2 bases and J shed 4 bases, with 11 bases lying between them. The CDR3 loop spans 14 amino acids. CDR3 bases: TGTGCCAGCAGCTTACAGCCGGGGGGCACTGAAGCTTTCTTT. Its protein product is CASSLQPGGTEAFF.

The chain couples TRBV2 to TRBJ1-2, with D tentatively TRBD1 (6 bases). Trimming removed 5 bases at V and 7 bases at J, with 11 bases between. Germline CDR1 reads SNHLY; CDR2 reads FYNNEI. The CDR3 length is 12 residues. This CDR3 is CASSTLQGGYTF. The CDR3 DNA reads as TGTGCCAGCAGTACACTACAGGGTGGCTACACCTTC.

The chain employs TRBV28 and TRBJ1-1; D is uncertain. The CDR3 covers 14 residues. V was cut by 3 bases and J by 4 bases, with 12 bases left in between. The germline V gene has CDR1 MDHEN and CDR2 SYDVKM. Written as DNA, the CDR3 is TGTGCCAGCAGTTTCTCGTGGCACAGCACTGAAGCTTTCTTT. It is translated as CASSFSWHSTEAFF.

Notes on this clone: Other DNA sequences in this specimen translate into the identical CDR3. The rearrangement uses TRBV3-1 (or the pseudogene TRBV3-2) and TRBJ2-7, with TRBD2 matching over 9 bases. Trimming removed 4 bases from V and 4 bases from J; junction bases left unmatched: 5. The CDR3 is 14 residues long. Germline CDR1 LGHDT, CDR2 YNNKEL (reference sequence). CDR3 residues: CASSPGLAGYEQYF. The CDR3 DNA reads TGTGCCAGCAGCCCGGGACTAGCAGGGTACGAGCAGTACTTC.

This clone was counted ten times or more. The chain joins TRBV29-1 to TRBJ1-2; TRBD1 matches 7 bases. J was trimmed by 7 bases and V by 6 bases; bases with no gene match: 5. CDR3 length equals 11 residues. The germline V gene encodes CDR1 SQVTM and CDR2 ANQGSEA. CDR3 DNA: TGCAGCGTGGTGACAGGGAGTGGCTACACCTTC. Residues: CSVVTGSGYTF.

V usage is TRBV3-1 (or the pseudogene TRBV3-2) and J usage is TRBJ2-3; D is ambiguous. The CDR3 totals 14 residues. The ends were cut back, 1 base at V and 0 bases at J, with 5 bases in the middle. The V gene's germline CDR1 is LGHDT and CDR2 YNNKEL (reference sequence). The CDR3 protein is CASSQGSSTDTQYF. The CDR3 DNA is TGTGCCAGCAGCCAAGGTTCTAGCACAGATACGCAGTATTTT.

The chain recombines TRBV4-2 with TRBJ1-1; the D gene is possibly TRBD1 (6 bases). With 4 bases removed from V and 2 bases from J, the gap between germline ends came to 11 bases. CDR3 length: 14 residues. Germline V CDR1 and CDR2: LGHNA, YNFKEQ. The CDR3 protein is CASSLGTLNTEAFF. CDR3 DNA sequence: TGTGCCAGCAGCCTCGGGACACTTAACACTGAAGCTTTCTTT.

CDR3 nucleotides: TGTGCCAGCAGCTGGGGACAGGATTCAAGGGACACCGGGGAGCTGTTTTTT. Amino acids: CASSWGQDSRDTGELFF. The chain employs TRBV7-8 and TRBJ2-2, with 8 bases fitting TRBD1. The CDR3 is 17 residues long. Trimming took 4 bases from V and 3 from J; bases not matched to a gene: 10. Germline V CDR1 and CDR2: SGHVS, FQNEAQ.

The chain carries TRBV28 and TRBJ1-5; possible D gene TRBD1, 6 bases. Trimming stripped 5 bases from V and 1 base from J, with 12 bases between. CDR3 length equals 15 residues. In germline, CDR1 is MDHEN, CDR2 SYDVKM. CDR3 amino acids: CASSSRGGSNQPQHF. DNA of the CDR3: TGTGCCAGCAGTAGCAGGGGCGGCAGCAATCAGCCCCAGCATTTT. Full variable domain (missing parts from reference TRBV28 and TRBJ1-5): DVKVTQSSRYLVKRTGEKVFLECVQDMDHENMFWYRQDPGLGLRLIYFSYDVKMKEKGDIPEGYSVSREKKERFSLILESASTNQTSMYLCASSSRGGSNQPQHFGDGTRLSIL.